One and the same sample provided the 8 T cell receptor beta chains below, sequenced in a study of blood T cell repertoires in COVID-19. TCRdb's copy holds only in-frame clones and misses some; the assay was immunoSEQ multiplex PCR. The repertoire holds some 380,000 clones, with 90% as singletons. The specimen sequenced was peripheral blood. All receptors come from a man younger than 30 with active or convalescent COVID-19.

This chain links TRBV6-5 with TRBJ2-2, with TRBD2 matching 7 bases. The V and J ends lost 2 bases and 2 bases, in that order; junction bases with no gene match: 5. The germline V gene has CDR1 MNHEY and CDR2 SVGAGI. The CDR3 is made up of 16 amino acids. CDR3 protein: CASSYAGVINTGELFF. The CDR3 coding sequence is TGTGCCAGCAGTTACGCGGGGGTGATTAACACCGGGGAGCTGTTTTTT.

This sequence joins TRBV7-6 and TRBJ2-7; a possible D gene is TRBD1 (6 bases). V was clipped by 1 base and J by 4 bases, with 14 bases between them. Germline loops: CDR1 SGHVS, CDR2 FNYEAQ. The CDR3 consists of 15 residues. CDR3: CASSLGGRGLYEQYF. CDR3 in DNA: TGTGCCAGCAGCTTAGGTGGCAGGGGCTTATACGAGCAGTACTTC. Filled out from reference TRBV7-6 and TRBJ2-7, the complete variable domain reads GAGVSQSPRYKVTKRGQDVALRCDPISGHVSLYWYRQALGQGPEFLTYFNYEAQQDKSGLPNDRFSAERPEGSISTLTIQRTEQRDSAMYRCASSLGGRGLYEQYFGPGTRLTVT.

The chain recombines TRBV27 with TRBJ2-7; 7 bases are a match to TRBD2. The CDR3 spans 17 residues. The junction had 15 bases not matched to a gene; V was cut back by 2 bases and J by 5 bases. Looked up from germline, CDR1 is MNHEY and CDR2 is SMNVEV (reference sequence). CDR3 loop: CASSLVGSTSFLDEQYF. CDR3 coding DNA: TGTGCCAGCAGTTTAGTCGGATCGACTAGCTTTCTCGACGAGCAGTACTTC.

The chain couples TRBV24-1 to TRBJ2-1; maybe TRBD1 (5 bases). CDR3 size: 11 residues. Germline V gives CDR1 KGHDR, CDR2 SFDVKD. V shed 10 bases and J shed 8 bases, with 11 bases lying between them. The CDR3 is CATEAGYEQFF. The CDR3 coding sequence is TGTGCCACGGAAGCAGGGTATGAGCAGTTCTTC.

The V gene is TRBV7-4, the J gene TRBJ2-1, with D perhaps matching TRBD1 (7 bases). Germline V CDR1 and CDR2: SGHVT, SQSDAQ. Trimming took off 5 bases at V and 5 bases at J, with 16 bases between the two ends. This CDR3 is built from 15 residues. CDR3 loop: CASSAGGLLDNEQFF. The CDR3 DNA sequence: TGTGCCAGCAGCGCAGGGGGACTCCTCGACAATGAGCAGTTCTTC.

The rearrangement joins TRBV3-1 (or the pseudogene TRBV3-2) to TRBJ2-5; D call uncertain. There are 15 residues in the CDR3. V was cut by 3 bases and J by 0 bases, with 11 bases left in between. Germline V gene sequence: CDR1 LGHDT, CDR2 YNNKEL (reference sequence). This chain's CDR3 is CASSQSRSYQETQYF. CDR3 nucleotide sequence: TGTGCCAGCAGCCAGTCGAGGAGTTACCAAGAGACCCAGTACTTC.

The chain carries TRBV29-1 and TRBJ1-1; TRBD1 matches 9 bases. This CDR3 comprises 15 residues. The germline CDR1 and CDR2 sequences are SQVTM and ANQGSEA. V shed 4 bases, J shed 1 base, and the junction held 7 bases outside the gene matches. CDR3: CSVGGQGTSNTEAFF. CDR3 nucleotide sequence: TGCAGCGTTGGGGGACAGGGAACTTCGAACACTGAAGCTTTCTTT.

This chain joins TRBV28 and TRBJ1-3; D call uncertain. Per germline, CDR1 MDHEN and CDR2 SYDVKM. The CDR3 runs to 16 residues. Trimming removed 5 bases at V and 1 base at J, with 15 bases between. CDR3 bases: TGTGCCAGCAGTCTGACTGACGGACTGTCTGGAAACACCATATATTTT. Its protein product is CASSLTDGLSGNTIYF. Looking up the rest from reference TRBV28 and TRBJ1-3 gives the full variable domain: DVKVTQSSRYLVKRTGEKVFLECVQDMDHENMFWYRQDPGLGLRLIYFSYDVKMKEKGDIPEGYSVSREKKERFSLILESASTNQTSMYLCASSLTDGLSGNTIYFGEGSWLTVV.